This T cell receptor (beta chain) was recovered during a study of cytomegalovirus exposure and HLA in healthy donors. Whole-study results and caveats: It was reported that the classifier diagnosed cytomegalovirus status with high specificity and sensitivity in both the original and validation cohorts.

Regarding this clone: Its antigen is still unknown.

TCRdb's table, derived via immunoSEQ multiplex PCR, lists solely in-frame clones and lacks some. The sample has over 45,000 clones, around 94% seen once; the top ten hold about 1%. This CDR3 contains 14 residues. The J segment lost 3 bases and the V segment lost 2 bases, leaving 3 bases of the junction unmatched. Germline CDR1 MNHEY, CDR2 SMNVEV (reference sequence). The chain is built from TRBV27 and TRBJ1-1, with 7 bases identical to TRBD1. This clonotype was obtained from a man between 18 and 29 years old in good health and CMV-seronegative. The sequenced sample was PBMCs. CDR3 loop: CASSLEGGHTEAFF. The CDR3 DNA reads TGTGCCAGCAGTTTAGAAGGGGGCCACACTGAAGCTTTCTTT.